Listed below are T cell receptor beta chains from one sample, sequenced in a study of early T cells in non-severe SARS-CoV-2 infection. TCRdb fed the 5' RACE reads into MiXCR, producing one record per CDR3 protein. Of some 62,000 distinct CDR3 sequences in the sample, roughly a tenth were seen once. The sample taken for sequencing was whole blood. The source of these receptors is an adult who was a healthcare worker with PCR-confirmed SARS-CoV-2 infection or an uninfected control (not recorded which). Both conserved end residues are part of each CDR3. Fields, in order: J gene, V gene, clone size, D gene, CDR3 DNA, CDR3 protein. The D gene is left open where the match is weak. Clone size is shown for a subset of rows, as once, few, many or a class of expanded clone.

>TRBJ2-3|TRBV11-2|many|.
TGTGCCAGCAGCTCTTCCCCGCCAGATACGCAGTATTTT
CASSSSPPDTQYF
>TRBJ1-1|TRBV18|many|.
TGTGCCAGCTCACCACCCGCAGGGTGGGGGACTGAAGCTTTCTTT
CASSPPAGWGTEAFF
>TRBJ2-5|TRBV3-1|.|TRBD1
TGTGCCAGCAGCCAGAGTCCGGGACAGGCCTTACAAGAGACCCAGTACTTC
CASSQSPGQALQETQYF
>TRBJ1-1|TRBV20-1|few|.
TGCAGTGCTAGAGATTTATTAGGTGTTACTGAAGCTTTCTTT
CSARDLLGVTEAFF
>TRBJ2-3|TRBV20-1|many|.
TGCAGTGCTAGAGATCTGACAGATACGCAGTATTTT
CSARDLTDTQYF
>TRBJ2-1|TRBV12-5|many|TRBD2
TGTGCTTCCAGCGCTACTAGCGGGAGAAACAATGAGCAGTTCTTC
CASSATSGRNNEQFF
>TRBJ1-2|TRBV11-2|few|.
TGTGCCAGCAGCTTATCGTCAGCGATAGAGAATGGCTACACCTTC
CASSLSSAIENGYTF
>TRBJ1-3|TRBV27|few|.
TGTGCCAGCCGGCGTCAGGGGTCTGGAAACACCATATATTTT
CASRRQGSGNTIYF
>TRBJ2-1|TRBV3-1|.|.
TGTGCCAGCAGCTCGGACCCCGCCTCCTACAATGAGCAGTTCTTC
CASSSDPASYNEQFF
>TRBJ1-2|TRBV7-2|few|.
TGTGCCAGCAGGCGGGGGGTAGTTAACTATGGCTACACCTTC
CASRRGVVNYGYTF
>TRBJ1-6|TRBV30|.|.
TGTGCCTGGAGGCGGGGGAATAATTCACCCCTCCACTTT
CAWRRGNNSPLHF
>TRBJ2-1|TRBV6-1|.|TRBD1
TGTGCCAGCAGAAGAACCCTCTCAGGGACAGGGGGCTACAATGAGCAGTTCTTC
CASRRTLSGTGGYNEQFF
>TRBJ1-1|TRBV6-1|many|TRBD1
TGTGCCAGCAGACAGGGGGCGCTTGAAGCTTTCTTT
CASRQGALEAFF
>TRBJ1-5|TRBV18|few|TRBD1
TGTGCCAGCTCAAAAGGGGGCGATCAGCCCCAGCATTTT
CASSKGGDQPQHF
>TRBJ1-1|TRBV12-3/TRBV12-4|.|TRBD1
TGTGCCAGCAGTCCGGGACAGGGATACACTGAAGCTTTCTTT
CASSPGQGYTEAFF
>TRBJ2-2|TRBV6-2/TRBV6-3|few|.
TGTGCCAGCAGACCACCAACAGCCGCCGGGGAGCTGTTTTTT
CASRPPTAAGELFF
>TRBJ1-3|TRBV30|many|.
TGTGCCTGGAATAGACGTAGAAACACCATATATTTT
CAWNRRRNTIYF
>TRBJ2-5|TRBV7-2|.|TRBD2
TGTGCCAGCAGCTTCCTCCAGCTACTAGCGGGGGGTGAGACCCAGTACTTC
CASSFLQLLAGGETQYF
>TRBJ2-1|TRBV7-2|.|.
TGTGCCAGCAGCTTAGGCGACAGCATCGATGAGCAGTTCTTC
CASSLGDSIDEQFF
>TRBJ2-3|TRBV19|few|TRBD2
TGTGCCAGTACCCCGCGGGAGGGGGGACGTGCAGATACGCAGTATTTT
CASTPREGGRADTQYF
>TRBJ2-5|TRBV7-2|few|.
TGTGCCAGCAGCGTACAGGGTAGAGGGACCCAGTACTTC
CASSVQGRGTQYF
>TRBJ2-4|TRBV15|many|.
TGTGCCACCAGCAGAGATCGGGCGTCAGGGGACATTCAGTACTTC
CATSRDRASGDIQYF
>TRBJ1-2|TRBV3-1|many|TRBD1
TGTGCCAGCAGCCTGAACAGGGGCTATTATGGCTACACCTTC
CASSLNRGYYGYTF
>TRBJ1-2|TRBV20-1|few|.
TGCAGTGCTACTGGCTACACCTTC
CSATGYTF
>TRBJ2-5|TRBV7-3|few|TRBD1
TGTGCCAGCAGTACCGGGACAGGGAGTGAGACCCAGTACTTC
CASSTGTGSETQYF
>TRBJ1-2|TRBV20-1|few|.
TGCAGTGTTTCAAGGGGGGCCTATGGCTACACCTTC
CSVSRGAYGYTF
>TRBJ1-3|TRBV27|many|TRBD1
TGTGCCAGCAGTACCGGGACAGGGCCTTTCGGAAACACCATATATTTT
CASSTGTGPFGNTIYF
>TRBJ2-5|TRBV12-3/TRBV12-4|.|.
TGTGCCAGCAGGGGGCCTGGGCAAGAGACCCAGTACTTC
CASRGPGQETQYF
>TRBJ2-2|TRBV20-1|.|.
TGCAGTGCTAGGCCGGTGACCGAGATGAACACCGGGGAGCTGTTTTTT
CSARPVTEMNTGELFF
>TRBJ2-3|TRBV5-6|few|.
TGTGCCAGCAGCTTGGGTCTTTTAACAGATACGCAGTATTTT
CASSLGLLTDTQYF
>TRBJ2-1|TRBV5-8|.|.
TGTGCCAGCACCACTGGACTGTTAAACTACAATGAGCAGTTCTTC
CASTTGLLNYNEQFF
>TRBJ2-5|TRBV5-4|few|TRBD2
TGTGCCAGCAGCTTGAGCGGGGGGGCCTCAGAGACCCAGTACTTC
CASSLSGGASETQYF
>TRBJ2-2|TRBV6-4|.|.
TGTGCCAGCAGTGACTCGACCGGGGCATTTATCTCCGGGGAGCTGTTTTTT
CASSDSTGAFISGELFF
>TRBJ2-5|TRBV28|few|.
TGTGCCAGCAGTTTAGGGGGCCAAGAGACCCAGTACTTC
CASSLGGQETQYF
>TRBJ2-5|TRBV3-1|many|.
TGTGCCAGCATGCAGAGGGGGACCCAGTACTTC
CASMQRGTQYF
>TRBJ2-3|TRBV7-8|many|TRBD2
TGTGCCAGCAGCTTAGGCCTAGCGGGGACTAGCACAGATACGCAGTATTTT
CASSLGLAGTSTDTQYF
>TRBJ1-1|TRBV5-4|few|.
TGTGCCAGCAGCTTGGATCGTGCCTTTAACACTGAAGCTTTCTTT
CASSLDRAFNTEAFF
>TRBJ1-1|TRBV7-9|many|.
TGTGCCAGCAGCCCCGGAAGTTTGGACACTGAAGCTTTCTTT
CASSPGSLDTEAFF
>TRBJ2-5|TRBV3-1|many|TRBD2
TGTGCCAGCAGCCAAATAGCGGGGGAAGAGACCCAGTACTTC
CASSQIAGEETQYF
>TRBJ2-2|TRBV11-1|few|TRBD2
TGTGCCAGCAGCTCGTCCCTACTAGCGGGGGGCCAGAACACCGGGGAGCTGTTTTTT
CASSSSLLAGGQNTGELFF
>TRBJ2-3|TRBV15|.|.
TGTGCCACCAGCAGAGATCAGAACACAGATACGCAGTATTTT
CATSRDQNTDTQYF
>TRBJ1-4|TRBV29-1|many|.
TGCAGCGTTGGGGATGTTAATGAAAAACTGTTTTTT
CSVGDVNEKLFF
>TRBJ1-4|TRBV7-6|few|.
TGTGCCAGCAGCTTAAATTGGGGCGGGGAAAAACTGTTTTTT
CASSLNWGGEKLFF
>TRBJ2-3|TRBV3-1|many|TRBD1
TGTGCCAGCAGCCTATTCGGGACAGGGGGCACAGATACGCAGTATTTT
CASSLFGTGGTDTQYF
>TRBJ1-1|TRBV11-1|.|.
TGTGCCAGCAGCTCAACAGGGTACAACGTGAGGACTGAAGCTTTCTTT
CASSSTGYNVRTEAFF
>TRBJ2-5|TRBV25-1|many|.
TGTGCCAGCACCCCCAGGGCGGGGTCCCAAGAGACCCAGTACTTC
CASTPRAGSQETQYF
>TRBJ2-3|TRBV7-3|.|TRBD2
TGTGCCAGCAGCCCGTCCCACCCCGGGGGGGCCGGGACAGATACGCAGTATTTT
CASSPSHPGGAGTDTQYF
>TRBJ2-5|TRBV19|many|.
TGTGCCAGTAGTAAAGGGGGAACCTACGGTATCCAGTACTTC
CASSKGGTYGIQYF
>TRBJ2-1|TRBV5-5|few|.
TGTGCCAGCAGTTTTATTCAGGGCAGTTCCTACAATGAGCAGTTCTTC
CASSFIQGSSYNEQFF
>TRBJ2-1|TRBV5-1|.|.
TGCGCCAGCAGCCCTGACAGGGAGGTACATGAGCAGTTCTTC
CASSPDREVHEQFF
>TRBJ1-1|TRBV6-1|.|.
TGTGCCAGCAGTGAAAGGGCGGCCAGACCAAACACTGAAGCTTTCTTT
CASSERAARPNTEAFF
>TRBJ1-6|TRBV5-1|few|.
TGCGCCAGCAGTCCCCGAAGCCCGGGGAATTCACCCCTCCACTTT
CASSPRSPGNSPLHF
>TRBJ1-6|TRBV9|.|.
TGTGCCAGCAGCGTTGATCCAGACAAGAAATCACCCCTCCACTTT
CASSVDPDKKSPLHF
>TRBJ1-2|TRBV24-1|.|.
TGTGCCACCAGTGAGACAGGCTATGGCTACACCTTC
CATSETGYGYTF
>TRBJ1-1|TRBV5-6|.|.
TGTGCCAGCAGCTCCGAGTTGTTTTGGACTGAAGCTTTCTTT
CASSSELFWTEAFF
>TRBJ2-1|TRBV5-1|.|.
TGCGCCAGCAGCCTACCCAGGGACGCAGGCGGTGAGCAGTTCTTC
CASSLPRDAGGEQFF
>TRBJ1-2|TRBV11-2|many|TRBD1
TGTGCCAGCAGCCCTACATTGGAGGAACGGGACAGGGGGCGAGGAGGCTACACCTTC
CASSPTLEERDRGRGGYTF